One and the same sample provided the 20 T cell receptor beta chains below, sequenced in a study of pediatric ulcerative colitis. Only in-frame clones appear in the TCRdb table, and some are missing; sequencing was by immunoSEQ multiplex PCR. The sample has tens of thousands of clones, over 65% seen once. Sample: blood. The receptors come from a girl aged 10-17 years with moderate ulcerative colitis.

CDR3 loop: CASNAGGQSLREQYF. The CDR3 DNA sequence: TGTGCCAGCAACGCCGGTGGACAGTCCCTCCGCGAGCAGTACTTC. The V gene is TRBV6-5, the J gene TRBJ2-7, with D perhaps matching TRBD1 (6 bases). The CDR3 totals 15 residues. The germline V gene has CDR1 MNHEY and CDR2 SVGAGI. V lost 7 bases to trimming and J lost 6 bases, with 22 bases between them.

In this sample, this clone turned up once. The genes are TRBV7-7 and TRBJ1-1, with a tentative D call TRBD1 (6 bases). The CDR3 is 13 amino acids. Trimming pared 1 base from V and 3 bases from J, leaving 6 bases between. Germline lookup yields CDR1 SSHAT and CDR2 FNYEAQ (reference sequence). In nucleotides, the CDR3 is TGTGCCAGCAGCTTAGGGACAGACACTGAAGCTTTCTTT. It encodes CASSLGTDTEAFF.

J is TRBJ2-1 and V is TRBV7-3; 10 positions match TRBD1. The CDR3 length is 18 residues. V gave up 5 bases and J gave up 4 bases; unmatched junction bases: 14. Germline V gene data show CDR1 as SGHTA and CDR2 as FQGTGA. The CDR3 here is CASSHINTGTGEYNEQFF. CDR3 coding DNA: TGTGCCAGCAGCCACATCAATACCGGGACAGGGGAATACAATGAGCAGTTCTTC.

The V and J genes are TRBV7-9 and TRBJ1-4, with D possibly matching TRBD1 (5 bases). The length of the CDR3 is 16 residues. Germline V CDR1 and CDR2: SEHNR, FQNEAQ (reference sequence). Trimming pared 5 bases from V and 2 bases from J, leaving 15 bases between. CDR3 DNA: TGTGCCAGCAGCGGGGGAGGGGCTAGCACTAATGAAAAACTGTTTTTT. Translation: CASSGGGASTNEKLFF. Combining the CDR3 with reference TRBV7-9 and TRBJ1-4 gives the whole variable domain DTGVSQNPRHKITKRGQNVTFRCDPISEHNRLYWYRQTLGQGPEFLTYFQNEAQLEKSRLLSDRFSAERPKGSFSTLEIQRTEQGDSAMYLCASSGGGASTNEKLFFGSGTQLSVL.

CDR3 sequence: CATSRVGTLGYQPQHF. In DNA, the CDR3 is TGTGCCACCAGCAGAGTAGGCACTCTGGGCTATCAGCCCCAGCATTTT. The chain couples TRBV15 to TRBJ1-5, with no clear D. Germline loops: CDR1 LNHNV, CDR2 YYDKDF (reference sequence). CDR3 length equals 16 residues. V was clipped by 1 base and J by 5 bases, with 15 bases between them.

Here the CDR3 reads CASSPGQGQYGYTF. The CDR3 bases are TGTGCCAGCTCACCAGGGCAGGGTCAATATGGCTACACCTTC. The rearrangement joins TRBV18 to TRBJ1-2; possibly TRBD1 for D (5 bases). V was clipped by 2 bases and J by 5 bases, with 12 bases between them. The V gene's germline CDR1 is KGHSH and CDR2 LQKENI. This CDR3 spans 14 amino acids.

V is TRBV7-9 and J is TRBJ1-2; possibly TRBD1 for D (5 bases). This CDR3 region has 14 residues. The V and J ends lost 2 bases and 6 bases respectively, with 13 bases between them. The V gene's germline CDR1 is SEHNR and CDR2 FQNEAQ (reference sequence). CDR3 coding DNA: TGTGCCAGCAGCTTAAGTACAGGACGGAATGGCTACACCTTC. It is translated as CASSLSTGRNGYTF.

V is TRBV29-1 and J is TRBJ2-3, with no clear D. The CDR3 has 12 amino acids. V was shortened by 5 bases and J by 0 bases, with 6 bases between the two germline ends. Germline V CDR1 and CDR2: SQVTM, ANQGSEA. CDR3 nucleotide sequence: TGCAGCGTTCGTCTGAGCACAGATACGCAGTATTTT. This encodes CSVRLSTDTQYF.

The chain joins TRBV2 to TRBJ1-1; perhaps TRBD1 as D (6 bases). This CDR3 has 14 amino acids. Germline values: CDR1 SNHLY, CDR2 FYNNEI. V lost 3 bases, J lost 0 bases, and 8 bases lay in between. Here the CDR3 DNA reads TGTGCCAGCAGTGATTGGACAGTGAACACTGAAGCTTTCTTT. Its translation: CASSDWTVNTEAFF.

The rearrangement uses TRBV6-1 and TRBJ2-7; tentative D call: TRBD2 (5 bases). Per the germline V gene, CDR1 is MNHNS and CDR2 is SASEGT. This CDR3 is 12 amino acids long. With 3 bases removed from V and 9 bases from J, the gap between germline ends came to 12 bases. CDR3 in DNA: TGTGCCAGCAGTGAGTCTAGCTGGTGGCAGTACTTC. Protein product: CASSESSWWQYF.

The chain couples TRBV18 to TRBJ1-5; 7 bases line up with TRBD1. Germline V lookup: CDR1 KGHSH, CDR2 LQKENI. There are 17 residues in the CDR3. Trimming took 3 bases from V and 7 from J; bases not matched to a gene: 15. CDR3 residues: CASSPAGQVGGLQPQHF. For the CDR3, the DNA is TGTGCCAGCTCACCGGCTGGACAGGTTGGAGGATTGCAGCCCCAGCATTTT.

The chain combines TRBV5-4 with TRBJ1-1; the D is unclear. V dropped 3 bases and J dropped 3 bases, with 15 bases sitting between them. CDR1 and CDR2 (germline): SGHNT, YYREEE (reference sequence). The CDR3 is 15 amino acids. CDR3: CASSSLWGSDTEAFF. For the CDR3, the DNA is TGTGCCAGCAGCTCTCTCTGGGGATCGGACACTGAAGCTTTCTTT.

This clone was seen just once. CDR3 loop: CASSYSRRSSYEQYF. The CDR3 DNA sequence: TGTGCCAGCAGTTACTCGAGGCGTAGCTCCTACGAGCAGTACTTC. This chain links TRBV6-5 with TRBJ2-7; D remains ambiguous. Trimming removed 0 bases at V and 0 bases at J, with 9 bases between. This CDR3 region has 15 residues. Germline V gene data show CDR1 as MNHEY and CDR2 as SVGAGI.

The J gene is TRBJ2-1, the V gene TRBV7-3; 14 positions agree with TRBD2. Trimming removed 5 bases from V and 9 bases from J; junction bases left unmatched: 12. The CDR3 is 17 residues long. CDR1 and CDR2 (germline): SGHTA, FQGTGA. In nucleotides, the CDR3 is TGTGCCAGCAGCCCAAGTCCGACTAGCGGGGGGGCAGGTGAGCAGTTCTTC. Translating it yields CASSPSPTSGGAGEQFF.

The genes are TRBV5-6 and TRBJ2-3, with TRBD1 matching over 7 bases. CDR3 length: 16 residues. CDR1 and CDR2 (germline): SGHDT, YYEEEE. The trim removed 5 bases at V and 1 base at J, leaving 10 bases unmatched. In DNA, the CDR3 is TGTGCCAGCAGACCCCCGGGACAGTCGGGCACAGATACGCAGTATTTT. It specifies CASRPPGQSGTDTQYF.

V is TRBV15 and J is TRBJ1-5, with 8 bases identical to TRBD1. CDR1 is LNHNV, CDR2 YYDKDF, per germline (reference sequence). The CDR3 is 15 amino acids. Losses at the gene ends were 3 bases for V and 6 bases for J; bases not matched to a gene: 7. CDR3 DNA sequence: TGTGCCACCAGCAGCAAGCGACAGGGGCTTCAGCCCCAGCATTTT. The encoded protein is CATSSKRQGLQPQHF. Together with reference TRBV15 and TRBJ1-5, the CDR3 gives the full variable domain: DAMVIQNPRYQVTQFGKPVTLSCSQTLNHNVMYWYQQKSSQAPKLLFHYYDKDFNNEADTPDNFQSRRPNTSFCFLDIRSPGLGDTAMYLCATSSKRQGLQPQHFGDGTRLSIL.

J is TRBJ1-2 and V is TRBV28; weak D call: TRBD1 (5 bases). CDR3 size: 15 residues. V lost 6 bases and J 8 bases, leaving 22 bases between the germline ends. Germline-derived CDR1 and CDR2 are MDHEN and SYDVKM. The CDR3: CASRAPSSRERGYTF. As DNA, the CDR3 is TGTGCCAGCAGGGCTCCCTCCTCCAGGGAGAGAGGCTACACCTTC.

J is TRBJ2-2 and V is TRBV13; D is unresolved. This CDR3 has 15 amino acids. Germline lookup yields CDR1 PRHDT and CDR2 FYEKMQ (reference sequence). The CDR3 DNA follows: TGTGCGTCGTCCCCGGATATTCGGAACACCGGGGAGCTGTTTTTT. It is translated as CASSPDIRNTGELFF. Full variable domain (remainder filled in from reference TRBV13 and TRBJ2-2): AAGVIQSPRHLIKEKRETATLKCYPIPRHDTVYWYQQGPGQDPQFLISFYEKMQSDKGSIPDRFSAQQFSDYHSELNMSSLELGDSALYFCASSPDIRNTGELFFGEGSRLTVL.

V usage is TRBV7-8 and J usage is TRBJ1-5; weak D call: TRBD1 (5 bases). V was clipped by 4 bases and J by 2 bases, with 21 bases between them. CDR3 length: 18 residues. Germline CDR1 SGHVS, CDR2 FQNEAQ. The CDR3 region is CASSSITDISEGNQPQHF. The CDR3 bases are TGTGCCAGCAGCTCAATAACGGACATCTCCGAGGGCAATCAGCCCCAGCATTTT.

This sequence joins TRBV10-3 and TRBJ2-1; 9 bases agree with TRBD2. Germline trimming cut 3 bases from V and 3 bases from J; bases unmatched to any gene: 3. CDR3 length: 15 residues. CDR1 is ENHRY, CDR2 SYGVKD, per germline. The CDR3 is CAISDRSGGYNEQFF. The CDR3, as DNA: TGTGCCATCAGTGACCGTAGCGGGGGCTACAATGAGCAGTTCTTC.